The next 32 T cell receptor beta chains were all read from a single sample in a study of T cell repertoires in cytomegalovirus infection. Each CDR3 protein is one row after TCRdb ran MiXCR on the reads. The sample carries roughly 180,000 distinct CDR3 sequences, roughly a fifth recorded once. Antigens of these TCRs are unknown. Sequencing used CD8+ T cells from cultured PBMCs, obtained from culture after CMV antigen stimulation. The receptors originated from a human donor in good health (CMV status not recorded). Some clones in this sample may be carry-over from other donors' samples.

This clonotype was observed a few times. The chain couples TRBV20-1 to TRBJ1-5; 8 positions match TRBD1. With 5 bases clipped from V and 8 bases from J, the junction kept 14 bases outside the gene matches. Germline V gene sequence: CDR1 DFQATT, CDR2 SNEGSKA (reference sequence). The CDR3 has 15 residues. The CDR3 region has the DNA TGCAGTGCTCCCGGACAGGGAGCCCTTAGGGAGCCCCAGCATTTT. Its translation: CSAPGQGALREPQHF.

This clonotype has a handful of counts. The chain uses TRBV29-1 and TRBJ2-7; 7 bases line up with TRBD1. Germline V gene lookup returns CDR1 SQVTM and CDR2 ANQGSEA. This CDR3 has 15 residues. Trimming at V came to 0 bases and at J to 5 bases, leaving 10 bases not matched to a gene. The CDR3 loop reads CSVEDSGRGPHEQYF. The CDR3 DNA reads as TGCAGCGTTGAAGATTCGGGAAGGGGGCCCCACGAGCAGTACTTC.

The chain has TRBV7-9 and TRBJ1-6; the D gene is possibly TRBD1 (5 bases). Trimming cost V 2 bases and J 5 bases, with 13 bases left between them. The CDR3 contains 16 residues. Per the germline V gene, CDR1 is SEHNR and CDR2 is FQNEAQ (reference sequence). For the CDR3, the DNA is TGTGCCAGCAGCTTAAATCAGGGTGGTAATAATTCACCCCTCCACTTT. Translated: CASSLNQGGNNSPLHF.

The chain joins TRBV11-2 to TRBJ2-5; D gene ambiguous. V was trimmed by 1 base and J by 5 bases, leaving 14 bases between them. The CDR3 has 15 amino acids. In germline, CDR1 is SGHAT, CDR2 FQNNGV. CDR3 sequence (DNA): TGTGCCAGCAGCTTAGTGACAAGGTATGCGGAGACCCAGTACTTC. Its protein is CASSLVTRYAETQYF.

V is TRBV29-1 and J is TRBJ2-3; TRBD1 matches at 9 bases. This CDR3 region has 14 residues. With 7 bases clipped from V and 5 bases from J, the junction kept 10 bases outside the gene matches. Germline assignment: CDR1 SQVTM and CDR2 ANQGSEA. The CDR3, as DNA: TGCAGCGGGGACAGGGAATTTGTGGGAGATACGCAGTATTTT. Translated, it gives CSGDREFVGDTQYF.

The chain joins TRBV7-2 to TRBJ2-7; 7 bases line up with TRBD1. The CDR3 consists of 12 residues. Per the germline V gene, CDR1 is SGHTA and CDR2 is FQGNSA. Trimming removed 5 bases from V and 5 bases from J; junction bases left unmatched: 3. CDR3 DNA: TGTGCCAGCAGCGCCGGGACAGACGAGCAGTACTTC. It translates to CASSAGTDEQYF.

This clonotype showed up just a few times. The rearrangement uses TRBV6-6 and TRBJ2-3; a weak D match, TRBD1 (6 bases). Germline V CDR1 and CDR2: MNHNY, SVGAGI (reference sequence). The CDR3 runs to 14 residues. Trimming shortened V by 5 bases and J by 3 bases, and 12 bases separated the two germline ends. The CDR3 DNA sequence: TGTGCCAGCAGTCAGGGGTCACCGACAGATACGCAGTATTTT. Protein sequence: CASSQGSPTDTQYF.

This clonotype came up a few times. The chain carries TRBV27 and TRBJ1-1; TRBD1 matches 7 bases. Germline loops: CDR1 MNHEY, CDR2 SMNVEV (reference sequence). Losses at the gene ends were 0 bases for V and 1 base for J; bases not matched to a gene: 2. There are 15 residues in the CDR3. DNA of the CDR3: TGTGCCAGCAGTTTATCGACAGGGCCGAACACTGAAGCTTTCTTT. Translated: CASSLSTGPNTEAFF.

The chain links TRBV7-9 to TRBJ2-1; D assignment may be TRBD1 or TRBD2 (5 bases each). Germline CDR1 and CDR2: SEHNR and FQNEAQ (reference sequence). The CDR3 length is 15 residues. Trimming removed 2 bases at V and 9 bases at J, with 17 bases between. CDR3 loop: CASSLRDGVKGEQFF. CDR3 nucleotide sequence: TGTGCCAGCAGCTTAAGGGACGGTGTTAAGGGTGAGCAGTTCTTC.

This clonotype was seen a handful of times. The chain couples TRBV7-6 to TRBJ1-1; unclear D gene. Germline V gives CDR1 SGHVS, CDR2 FNYEAQ. The V end lost 7 bases, the J end lost 1 base, and 10 bases lay between the germline ends. CDR3 length equals 13 residues. The CDR3 nucleotides are TGTGCCAGCACCCCTGGAGGGAACACTGAAGCTTTCTTT. Its translation: CASTPGGNTEAFF.

The chain recombines TRBV20-1 with TRBJ1-2; D might be TRBD1 (5 bases). Looked up from germline, CDR1 is DFQATT and CDR2 is SNEGSKA (reference sequence). The V end was cut by 0 bases, the J end by 4 bases, with 15 bases between. The CDR3 is 15 amino acids. DNA of the CDR3: TGCAGTGCTAGAGATCGCAGGGAAGGAGGCTATGGCTACACCTTC. Its protein product is CSARDRREGGYGYTF.

The rearrangement links TRBV14 to TRBJ2-7; TRBD1 or TRBD2 may be the D gene (5 bases each). V lost 2 bases and J 0 bases, leaving 14 bases between the germline ends. Germline values: CDR1 SGHDN, CDR2 FVKESK. The CDR3 totals 16 residues. The CDR3: CASSQTRGLSSYEQYF. DNA for the CDR3: TGTGCCAGCAGCCAAACGAGGGGCCTCAGCTCCTACGAGCAGTACTTC.

This clonotype was picked up a small number of times. The chain joins TRBV7-2 to TRBJ1-1; D is unresolved. Per germline, CDR1 SGHTA and CDR2 FQGNSA. Trimming stripped 4 bases from V and 0 bases from J, with 15 bases between. The CDR3 contains 16 residues. The CDR3 DNA sequence: TGTGCCAGCAGCTCGACCTCCCCAGTGGTGAACACTGAAGCTTTCTTT. Translated, it gives CASSSTSPVVNTEAFF.

This clonotype was seen only a few times. V is TRBV6-6 and J is TRBJ2-3, with D tentatively TRBD1 or TRBD2 (6 bases each). Germline V gives CDR1 MNHNY, CDR2 SVGAGI (reference sequence). Trimming took 10 bases from V and 4 from J, leaving 15 bases between them. This CDR3 spans 13 amino acids. CDR3 DNA sequence: TGTGCCACCCACTCGGGGGCCTCAGATACGCAGTATTTT. The encoded protein is CATHSGASDTQYF.

The chain joins TRBV6-5 to TRBJ2-5; perhaps TRBD2 as D (6 bases). This CDR3 has 13 residues. V was shortened by 6 bases and J by 2 bases, with 10 bases between the two germline ends. CDR1 MNHEY and CDR2 SVGAGI come from the germline V gene. In nucleotides, the CDR3 is TGTGCCAGCAGGCCTGGAGGGCAAGAGACCCAGTACTTC. It yields the protein CASRPGGQETQYF.

The chain has TRBV12-3 or TRBV12-4 and TRBJ1-1, with D possibly being TRBD1 (6 bases). V lost 10 bases to trimming and J lost 5 bases, with 11 bases between them. The CDR3 covers 11 residues. The CDR3: CAIGGGTEAFF. The CDR3, as DNA: TGTGCCATAGGGGGGGGTACTGAAGCTTTCTTT.

The chain recombines TRBV6-5 with TRBJ1-5; D unclear. V was trimmed by 2 bases and J by 0 bases, leaving 8 bases between them. The length of the CDR3 is 15 residues. The V gene's germline CDR1 is MNHEY and CDR2 SVGAGI. The CDR3 protein is CASSYLFNSNQPQHF. The CDR3 nucleotides are TGTGCCAGCAGTTACCTTTTTAATAGCAATCAGCCCCAGCATTTT.

J is TRBJ2-3 and V is TRBV7-3; no clear D gene. V was trimmed by 0 bases and J by 4 bases, leaving 5 bases between them. The CDR3 is made up of 13 amino acids. CDR1 is SGHTA and CDR2 is FQGTGA in the germline V gene. The CDR3 here is CASSLTLPDTQYF. CDR3 DNA: TGTGCCAGCAGCTTAACGTTGCCAGATACGCAGTATTTT.

There are many counts of this clonotype. The chain recombines TRBV7-2 with TRBJ2-3; 7 nucleotides agree with TRBD1. Germline V lookup: CDR1 SGHTA, CDR2 FQGNSA. This CDR3 is 16 amino acids long. The V segment lost 2 bases and the J segment 4 bases; nucleotides outside the gene matches: 9. The CDR3, as DNA: TGTGCCAGCAGCTTAAAAAACAGGGGAAAGCCAGATACGCAGTATTTT. Its translation: CASSLKNRGKPDTQYF.

The V and J genes are TRBV7-9 and TRBJ1-1; maybe TRBD1 (5 bases). Germline V gene sequence: CDR1 SEHNR, CDR2 FQNEAQ (reference sequence). Deletions cut 0 bases from V and 11 bases from J, with 13 bases between. The CDR3 runs 13 residues. The CDR3 spells CASSLAGEGWAFF. CDR3 bases: TGTGCCAGCAGCTTAGCGGGGGAGGGGTGGGCTTTCTTT.

The chain employs TRBV6-2 or TRBV6-3 and TRBJ2-3; TRBD2 agrees at 12 bases. The V and J ends lost 8 bases and 1 base, in that order; junction bases with no gene match: 19. CDR1 and CDR2 from the germline V gene are MNHEY and SVGEGT. This CDR3 has 20 residues. CDR3 nucleotide sequence: TGTGCCAGCCTACGATCCCCCCTACAGAGGACTAGCGGGGGCACAGATACGCAGTATTTT. The encoded protein is CASLRSPLQRTSGGTDTQYF.

Note on this clonotype: The junction shows a germline mismatch at one end, possibly a read error. The V call is TRBV7-2, the J call TRBJ1-1; perhaps TRBD1 as D (5 bases). The CDR3 totals 13 residues. Per the germline V gene, CDR1 is SGHTA and CDR2 is FQGNSA. CDR3 coding DNA: TGTGCCAGCAGCGGAAGGGACGCTCCACAACTCATCTTT. Its protein product is CASSGRDAPQLIF.

This chain uses TRBV7-2 with TRBJ1-2; no clear D. CDR3 length: 14 residues. With 8 bases removed from V and 5 bases from J, the gap between germline ends came to 18 bases. CDR1 is SGHTA and CDR2 is FQGNSA in the germline V gene. The CDR3 nucleotides read TGTGCCAGCCCAAACCCCGGGAGGCCTTATGGCTACACCTTC. This gives the protein CASPNPGRPYGYTF.

The gene calls are TRBV20-1 and TRBJ2-1; D gene uncertain. V lost 4 bases, J lost 0 bases, and 10 bases lay in between. The length of the CDR3 is 14 residues. Germline CDR1 reads DFQATT; CDR2 reads SNEGSKA (reference sequence). The CDR3 sequence is CSATDTYSYNEQFF. CDR3 sequence (DNA): TGCAGTGCTACCGACACCTACTCCTACAATGAGCAGTTCTTC.

V is TRBV20-1 and J is TRBJ1-4; D may be TRBD1 (5 bases). The CDR3 length is 14 residues. Per germline, CDR1 DFQATT and CDR2 SNEGSKA (reference sequence). The V and J ends lost 0 bases and 7 bases respectively, with 12 bases between them. CDR3 in DNA: TGCAGTGCTAGAGATGGCAGGGCAAGTGAAAAACTGTTTTTT. Amino acids: CSARDGRASEKLFF.

This clonotype was counted between two and nine times. The chain recombines TRBV5-1 with TRBJ1-2; D unresolved. The CDR3 sequence is 18 residues long. CDR1 is SGHRS, CDR2 YFSETQ, per germline. V was cut by 0 bases and J by 6 bases, with 24 bases left in between. CDR3: CASSLVRRTASSAHGYTF. DNA for the CDR3: TGCGCCAGCAGCTTGGTCCGGCGTACGGCCTCCTCGGCCCATGGCTACACCTTC. Combining the CDR3 with reference TRBV5-1 and TRBJ1-2 gives the whole variable domain KAGVTQTPRYLIKTRGQQVTLSCSPISGHRSVSWYQQTPGQGLQFLFEYFSETQRNKGNFPGRFSGRQFSNSRSEMNVSTLELGDSALYLCASSLVRRTASSAHGYTFGSGTRLTVV.

In its sample, this clonotype was seen a few times. The chain couples TRBV19 to TRBJ1-2, with no clear D. The length of the CDR3 is 13 residues. The germline gives CDR1 LNHDA, CDR2 SQIVND (reference sequence). V lost 1 base to trimming and J lost 6 bases, with 9 bases between them. CDR3 residues: CASSIVLGDGYTF. The CDR3 region has the DNA TGTGCCAGTAGTATAGTGCTGGGAGATGGCTACACCTTC.

This clonotype has only a few counts. The chain links TRBV7-8 to TRBJ2-5; D remains ambiguous. Germline CDR1 and CDR2: SGHVS and FQNEAQ. The CDR3 loop spans 17 amino acids. Trimming left V 1 base short and J 2 bases short, with 17 bases between. The CDR3 nucleotides read TGTGCCAGCAGCTTAGGTGGTACGGCAGAGCCTCAAGAGACCCAGTACTTC. Its translation: CASSLGGTAEPQETQYF.

This sequence joins TRBV7-9 and TRBJ2-5, with 11 bases identical to TRBD2. CDR1 SEHNR and CDR2 FQNEAQ come from the germline V gene (reference sequence). The CDR3 is 16 residues long. Unmatched junction bases numbered 9, after V lost 6 bases and J lost 3 bases. CDR3 sequence reads: CASRRPGTSGKETQYF. CDR3 DNA sequence: TGTGCCAGCAGACGCCCCGGGACTAGCGGTAAAGAGACCCAGTACTTC.

A few counts support this clonotype. This rearrangement joins TRBV7-2 to TRBJ1-2; 7 bases match TRBD1. Germline CDR1 and CDR2: SGHTA and FQGNSA. The V and J ends lost 2 bases and 1 base, in that order; junction bases with no gene match: 7. The CDR3 is made up of 16 amino acids. CDR3: CASSLRSDRLNYGYTF. CDR3 DNA sequence: TGTGCCAGCAGCTTACGCTCGGACAGGCTTAACTATGGCTACACCTTC.

This clonotype has a handful of counts. This chain uses TRBV7-2 with TRBJ2-3, with 11 bases aligning to TRBD2. In germline, CDR1 is SGHTA, CDR2 FQGNSA. V shed 1 base and J 2 bases; nucleotides not matched to a gene: 5. The CDR3 spans 17 residues. Here the CDR3 reads CASSLVSSGGITDTQYF. The CDR3 DNA reads TGTGCCAGCAGCTTAGTCTCTAGCGGGGGGATCACAGATACGCAGTATTTT.

In this sample, this clonotype turned up a few times. CDR3 in DNA: TGTGCCAGCAGTTCCGGGAATAGCAATCAGCCCCAGCATTTT. Its protein is CASSSGNSNQPQHF. The J gene is TRBJ1-5, the V gene TRBV27; no definite D call. The CDR3 length is 14 residues. V was shortened by 4 bases and J by 0 bases, with 7 bases between the two germline ends. From germline, CDR1 is MNHEY and CDR2 SMNVEV (reference sequence).